The rows below give T cell receptor beta chains drawn from one sample of a study of blood T cells in healthy people across ages. One entry per CDR3 protein, called by TCRdb with MiXCR from the 5' RACE reads. The table records 700,000 to 850,000 distinct CDR3 sequences, under 40% of them present only once. Sequenced material: blood. These receptors were collected from a man aged 18 to 30 in good health. CDR3s include the opening cysteine and the closing phenylalanine or tryptophan. Some rows mark clone size as missing; the rest say once, few, many or name a class of expanded clone.

abundance: -
v_gene: TRBV20-1
j_gene: TRBJ2-5
CDR3aa: CNARDPGSSGVYEQYF

abundance: -
v_gene: TRBV20-1
j_gene: TRBJ1-6
CDR3aa: CSSSDGGALNSPLHF

abundance: -
v_gene: TRBV7-2
j_gene: TRBJ2-5
CDR3aa: CASSQPFGPQETQYF

abundance: few
v_gene: TRBV9
j_gene: -
CDR3aa: CASSVGAAPTNEQYF

abundance: -
v_gene: TRBV20-1
j_gene: TRBJ2-1
CDR3aa: CSAHGGLETQFF

abundance: few
v_gene: TRBV4-3
j_gene: TRBJ1-1
CDR3aa: CASSPYIGWAEAFF

abundance: few
v_gene: TRBV5-1
j_gene: TRBJ2-1
CDR3aa: CASSLVSSSYNEQFF

abundance: few
v_gene: TRBV12-3/TRBV12-4
j_gene: TRBJ2-7
CDR3aa: CASSRRQGAYEQYF

abundance: few
v_gene: TRBV5-1
j_gene: TRBJ2-7
CDR3aa: CASSLGVGGHSEQYF

abundance: -
v_gene: TRBV15
j_gene: TRBJ1-2
CDR3aa: CATSSSNRDYGYTF

abundance: -
v_gene: TRBV12-3/TRBV12-4
j_gene: TRBJ1-2
CDR3aa: CASSNGRERGYTF

abundance: few
v_gene: TRBV6-5
j_gene: TRBJ1-2
CDR3aa: CASRAPGNYGYTF

abundance: few
v_gene: TRBV29-1
j_gene: TRBJ1-2
CDR3aa: CSVEDIAGIRGYTF

abundance: few
v_gene: TRBV4-3
j_gene: TRBJ2-3
CDR3aa: CASSQETPGRGSTDTQYF

abundance: -
v_gene: TRBV5-1
j_gene: TRBJ2-5
CDR3aa: CASSLASGTAETQYF

abundance: many
v_gene: TRBV20-1
j_gene: TRBJ1-2
CDR3aa: CSARDRGYGYTF

abundance: -
v_gene: TRBV5-1
j_gene: TRBJ2-7
CDR3aa: CASTPEGSLYEQYF

abundance: -
v_gene: TRBV12-3/TRBV12-4
j_gene: -
CDR3aa: CASSFGTQRSYNEQYF

abundance: -
v_gene: TRBV4-1
j_gene: TRBJ2-5
CDR3aa: CASSQEGSRAETQYF

abundance: few
v_gene: TRBV7-2
j_gene: TRBJ2-3
CDR3aa: CASSFITGRDTQYF

abundance: -
v_gene: TRBV29-1
j_gene: TRBJ1-2
CDR3aa: CNVTRQSNYGYTF

abundance: -
v_gene: TRBV7-2
j_gene: -
CDR3aa: CASSLYLGQISPEQYF

abundance: -
v_gene: TRBV4-1
j_gene: TRBJ2-5
CDR3aa: CASSQVGGAQETQYF

abundance: few
v_gene: TRBV3-1
j_gene: TRBJ2-2
CDR3aa: CASSQDSGYTGELFF

abundance: -
v_gene: TRBV5-1
j_gene: TRBJ1-1
CDR3aa: CASSLVYRGRNTEAFF

abundance: -
v_gene: TRBV11-2
j_gene: TRBJ2-7
CDR3aa: CASSLGVNSYEQYF

abundance: -
v_gene: TRBV20-1
j_gene: TRBJ2-1
CDR3aa: CSASRDGFLRFF

abundance: -
v_gene: TRBV6-2/TRBV6-3
j_gene: TRBJ2-3
CDR3aa: CTSSYISRVSTDTQYF

abundance: -
v_gene: TRBV12-5
j_gene: TRBJ1-1
CDR3aa: CASGFRQVHQLGAFF

abundance: -
v_gene: TRBV12-3/TRBV12-4
j_gene: TRBJ2-3
CDR3aa: CASSLWSSGADTQYF

abundance: -
v_gene: TRBV7-8
j_gene: TRBJ1-4
CDR3aa: CASSRTRAFTNEKLFF

abundance: -
v_gene: TRBV6-6
j_gene: TRBJ1-5
CDR3aa: CASSYDKGDQPQHF

abundance: -
v_gene: TRBV4-2
j_gene: TRBJ2-1
CDR3aa: CASSPGKGVAYEQFF

abundance: few
v_gene: TRBV3-1
j_gene: TRBJ2-1
CDR3aa: CASSQRDRHNEQFF

abundance: -
v_gene: TRBV4-1
j_gene: TRBJ2-5
CDR3aa: CASSQDSGSPDQETQYF

abundance: -
v_gene: TRBV27
j_gene: TRBJ2-1
CDR3aa: CASSMLAEETQFF

abundance: few
v_gene: TRBV7-9
j_gene: TRBJ1-1
CDR3aa: CASSLAVGQGTTEAFF

abundance: few
v_gene: TRBV7-2
j_gene: TRBJ1-6
CDR3aa: CASNYGTGPSPLHF

abundance: few
v_gene: TRBV3-1
j_gene: TRBJ1-6
CDR3aa: CASSPRGTGKNSPLHF

abundance: -
v_gene: TRBV4-3
j_gene: TRBJ1-1
CDR3aa: CASSRGVVNTEAFF

abundance: few
v_gene: TRBV2
j_gene: TRBJ1-6
CDR3aa: CASRAGAYSPLHF

abundance: -
v_gene: TRBV6-2/TRBV6-3
j_gene: TRBJ1-2
CDR3aa: CASSPTGMNNYGYTF

abundance: -
v_gene: TRBV16
j_gene: TRBJ2-6
CDR3aa: CASSLGSGSGANVLTF

abundance: few
v_gene: TRBV4-3
j_gene: TRBJ1-2
CDR3aa: CASSQVSGDDYGYTF

abundance: -
v_gene: TRBV20-1
j_gene: TRBJ1-4
CDR3aa: CSATGLNEKLFF

abundance: -
v_gene: TRBV4-1
j_gene: TRBJ2-2
CDR3aa: CASSQDRTGGTGELFF

abundance: -
v_gene: TRBV27
j_gene: TRBJ2-1
CDR3aa: CASSGTTYNEQFF

abundance: -
v_gene: TRBV12-3/TRBV12-4
j_gene: TRBJ1-5
CDR3aa: CASRWANHPQHF